Listed below are T cell receptor beta chains from one sample, sequenced in a study of identical twins. TCRdb re-derived calls from the 5' RACE reads in MiXCR, one entry per CDR3 protein. The table has 240,000 or so distinct CDR3 sequences, roughly 13% seen once. This same sample was also part of a study on yellow fever vaccine responses in identical twins.

The sequenced material came from memory (CD45RO+) T cells sorted from blood. The source of these receptors is a woman younger than 35 in good health. CDR3s include the opening cysteine and the closing phenylalanine or tryptophan. D genes are given only for firm matches. For some rows the clone size is stated as once, few or many, or as a class when expanded; others skip it.

v_call	d_call	cdr3_length	clone_size	j_call	cdr3_aa	cdr3_nt
TRBV18	NA	14	NA	TRBJ2-3	CASSPTAITDTQYF	TGTGCCAGCTCACCTACAGCGATCACAGATACGCAGTATTTT
TRBV3-1	NA	14	NA	TRBJ2-5	CASSPQGYQETQYF	TGTGCCAGCAGCCCTCAGGGATACCAAGAGACCCAGTACTTC
TRBV29-1	NA	15	few	TRBJ2-7	CSVGAQRDSSYEQYF	TGCAGCGTGGGGGCCCAGCGGGACAGCTCCTACGAGCAGTACTTC
TRBV10-2	NA	17	few	TRBJ1-4	CASSDRFGGTTNEKLFF	TGCGCCAGCAGTGATCGTTTTGGGGGTACGACTAATGAAAAACTGTTTTTT
TRBV25-1	TRBD2	16	many	TRBJ2-1	CASTTPGGANYNEQFF	TGTGCCAGCACCACCCCGGGGGGGGCTAACTACAATGAGCAGTTCTTC
TRBV28	TRBD2	14	NA	TRBJ2-1	CASRGSGILNEQFF	TGTGCCAGCAGGGGAAGCGGGATCCTGAATGAGCAGTTCTTC
TRBV6-2/TRBV6-3	NA	12	NA	TRBJ2-2	CASRASVRELFF	TGTGCCAGCAGGGCTAGCGTCCGGGAGCTGTTTTTT
TRBV5-6	NA	11	many	TRBJ2-1	CASSLISQQFF	TGTGCCAGCAGCTTGATTAGCCAACAGTTCTTC
TRBV14	NA	12	many	TRBJ2-7	CASSQYSYEQYF	TGTGCCAGCAGCCAGTACTCCTACGAGCAGTACTTC
TRBV6-1	TRBD1	14	NA	TRBJ2-1	CASRRDSNYNEQFF	TGTGCCAGCAGAAGGGACAGCAACTACAATGAGCAGTTCTTC